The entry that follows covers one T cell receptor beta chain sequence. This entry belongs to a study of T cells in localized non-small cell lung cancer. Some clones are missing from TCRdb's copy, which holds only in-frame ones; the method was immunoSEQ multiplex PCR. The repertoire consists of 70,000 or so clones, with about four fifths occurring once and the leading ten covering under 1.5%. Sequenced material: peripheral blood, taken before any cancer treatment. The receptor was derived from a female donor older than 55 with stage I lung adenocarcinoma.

DNA for the CDR3: TGTGCCAGTAGAACAGGGTCGGGCACTGAAGCTTTCTTT. Translating it yields CASRTGSGTEAFF. The rearrangement joins TRBV19 to TRBJ1-1, with D possibly TRBD1 on 6 matching bases. In germline, CDR1 is LNHDA, CDR2 SQIVND (reference sequence). V shed 6 bases and J shed 4 bases, with 12 bases lying between them. This CDR3 spans 13 amino acids.